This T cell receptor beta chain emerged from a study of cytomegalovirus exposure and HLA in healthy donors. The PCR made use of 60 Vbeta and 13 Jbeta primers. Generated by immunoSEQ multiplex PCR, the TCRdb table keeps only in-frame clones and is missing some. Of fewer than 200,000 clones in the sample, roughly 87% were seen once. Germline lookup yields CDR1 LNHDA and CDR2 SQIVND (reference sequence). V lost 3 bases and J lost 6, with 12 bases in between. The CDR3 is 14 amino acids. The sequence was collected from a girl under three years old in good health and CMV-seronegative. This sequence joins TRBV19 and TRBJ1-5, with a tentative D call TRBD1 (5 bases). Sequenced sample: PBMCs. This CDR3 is CASSIPRVGQPQHF. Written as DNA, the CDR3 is TGTGCCAGTAGTATCCCCAGGGTAGGTCAGCCCCAGCATTTT.